This T cell receptor (beta chain) emerged from a study of beta chain features in type 1 diabetes. Overall study findings and caveats: When Type 1 diabetes patients were examined, their TCRB CDR3s proved moderately but significantly shorter in all four CD4+ subsets. Patients' naive, central memory and Treg TCRB repertoires seemed closer to one another than those of healthy donors.

This clone turned up a few times. Its specificity is unknown. What was sequenced were expressed TCRB transcripts, since all of the isolated RNA had been reverse transcribed. The table came from immunoSEQ multiplex PCR; TCRdb's copy has only in-frame clones and leaves some out. Of a few hundred thousand clones in the sample, around 25% are singletons; the top ten hold 0.012%. This clonotype was obtained from a woman aged 30 to 39 with type 1 diabetes. The sample comprised naive CD4+ T cells from blood.

In DNA, the CDR3 is TGCGCCAGCAGCTTGGGCGAAGTGGAGACCCAGTACTTC. Its protein is CASSLGEVETQYF. V gene TRBV5-1 combines with J gene TRBJ2-5; the D is unclear. CDR1 is SGHRS, CDR2 YFSETQ, per germline. CDR3 size: 13 residues. The germline V and J ends were trimmed by 0 bases and 5 bases, with 8 bases remaining between them.